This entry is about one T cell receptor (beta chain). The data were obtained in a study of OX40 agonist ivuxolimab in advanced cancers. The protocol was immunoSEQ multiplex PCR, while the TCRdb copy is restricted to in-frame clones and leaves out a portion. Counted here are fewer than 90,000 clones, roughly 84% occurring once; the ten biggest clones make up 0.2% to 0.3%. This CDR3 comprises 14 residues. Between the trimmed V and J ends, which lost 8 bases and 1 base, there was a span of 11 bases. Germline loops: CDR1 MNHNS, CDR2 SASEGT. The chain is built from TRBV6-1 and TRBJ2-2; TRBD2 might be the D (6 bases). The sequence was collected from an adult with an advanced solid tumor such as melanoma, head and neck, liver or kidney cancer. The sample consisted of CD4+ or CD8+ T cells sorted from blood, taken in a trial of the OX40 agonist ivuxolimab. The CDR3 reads CASARRENTGELFF. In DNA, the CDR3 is TGTGCCAGCGCTCGGCGGGAGAACACCGGGGAGCTGTTTTTT.